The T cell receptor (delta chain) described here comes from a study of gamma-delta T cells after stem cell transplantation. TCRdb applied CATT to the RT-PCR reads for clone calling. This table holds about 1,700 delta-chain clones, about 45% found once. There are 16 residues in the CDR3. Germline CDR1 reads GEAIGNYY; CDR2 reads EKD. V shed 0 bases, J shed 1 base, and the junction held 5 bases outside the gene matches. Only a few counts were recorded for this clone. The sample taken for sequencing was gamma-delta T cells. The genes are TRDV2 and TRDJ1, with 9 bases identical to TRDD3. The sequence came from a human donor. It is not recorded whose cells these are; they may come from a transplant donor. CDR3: CACDTMDWGSTDKLIF. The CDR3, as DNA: TGTGCCTGTGACACCATGGACTGGGGGAGCACCGATAAACTCATCTTT.